What follows is one T cell receptor (beta chain) and its context. Its matching antigen is unknown. This sample is part of a study of shared clonotypes between healthy human individuals. General study findings and limits: For sorted subsets, rarefaction showed incomplete sequencing despite large depth.

Trimming took 3 bases from V and 5 from J, leaving 10 bases between them. The length of the CDR3 is 13 residues. Germline CDR1 is GTSNPN and CDR2 is SVGIG (reference sequence). Method: immunoSEQ multiplex PCR; TCRdb's copy keeps in-frame clones and lacks some. Among hundreds of thousands of clones listed, over 65% were seen once. Sequenced: memory CD4+ T cells sorted from blood. Subset in this sample: CD45RA-negative fraction. The chain has TRBV30 and TRBJ1-4; a weak D match, TRBD1 (5 bases). This sequence was found in a woman aged 25 to 39 in good health. The CDR3 DNA sequence: TGTGCCTGGAGAGGCAGGGCGAATGAAAAACTGTTTTTT. This translates into CAWRGRANEKLFF.